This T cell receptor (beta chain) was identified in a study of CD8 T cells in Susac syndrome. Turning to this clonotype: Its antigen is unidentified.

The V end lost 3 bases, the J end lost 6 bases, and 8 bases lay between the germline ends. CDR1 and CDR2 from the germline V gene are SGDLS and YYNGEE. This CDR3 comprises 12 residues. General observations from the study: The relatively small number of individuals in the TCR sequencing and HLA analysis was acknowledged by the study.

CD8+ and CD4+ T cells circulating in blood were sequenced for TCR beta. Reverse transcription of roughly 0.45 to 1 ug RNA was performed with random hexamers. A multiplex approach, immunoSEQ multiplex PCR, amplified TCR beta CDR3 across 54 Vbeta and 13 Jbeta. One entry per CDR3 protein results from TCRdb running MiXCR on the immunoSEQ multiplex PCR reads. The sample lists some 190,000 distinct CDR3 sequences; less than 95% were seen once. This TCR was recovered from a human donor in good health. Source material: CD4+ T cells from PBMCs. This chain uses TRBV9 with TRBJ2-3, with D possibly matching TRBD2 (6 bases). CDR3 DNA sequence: TGTGCCAGCAGCGGGGGACTTGATACGCAGTATTTT. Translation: CASSGGLDTQYF.